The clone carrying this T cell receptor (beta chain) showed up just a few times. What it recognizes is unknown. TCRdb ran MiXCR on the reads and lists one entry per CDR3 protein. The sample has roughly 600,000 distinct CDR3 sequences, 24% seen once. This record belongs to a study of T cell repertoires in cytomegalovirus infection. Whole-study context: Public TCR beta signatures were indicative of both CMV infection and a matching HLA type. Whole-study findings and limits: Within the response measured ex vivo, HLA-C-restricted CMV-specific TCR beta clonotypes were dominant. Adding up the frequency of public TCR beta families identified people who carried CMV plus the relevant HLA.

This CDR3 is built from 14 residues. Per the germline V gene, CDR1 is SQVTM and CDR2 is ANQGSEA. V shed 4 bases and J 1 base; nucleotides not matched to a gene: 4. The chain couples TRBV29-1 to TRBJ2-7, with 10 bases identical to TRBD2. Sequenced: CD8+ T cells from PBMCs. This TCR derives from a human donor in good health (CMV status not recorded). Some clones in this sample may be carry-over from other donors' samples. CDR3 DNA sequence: TGCAGCGTTGGCCCTAGCGGGGGTTCCTACGAGCAGTACTTC. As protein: CSVGPSGGSYEQYF.